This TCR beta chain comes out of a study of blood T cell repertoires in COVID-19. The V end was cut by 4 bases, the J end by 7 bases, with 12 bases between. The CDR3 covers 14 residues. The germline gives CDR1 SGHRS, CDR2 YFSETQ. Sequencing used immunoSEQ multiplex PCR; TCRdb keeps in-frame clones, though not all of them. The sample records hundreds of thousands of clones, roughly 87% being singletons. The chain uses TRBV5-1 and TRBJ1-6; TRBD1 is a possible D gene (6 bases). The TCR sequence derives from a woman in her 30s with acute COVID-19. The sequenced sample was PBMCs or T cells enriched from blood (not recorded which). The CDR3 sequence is CASSQQGWNSPLHF. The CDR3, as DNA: TGCGCCAGCAGCCAACAGGGCTGGAATTCACCCCTCCACTTT. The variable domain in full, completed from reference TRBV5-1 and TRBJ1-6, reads KAGVTQTPRYLIKTRGQQVTLSCSPISGHRSVSWYQQTPGQGLQFLFEYFSETQRNKGNFPGRFSGRQFSNSRSEMNVSTLELGDSALYLCASSQQGWNSPLHFGNGTRLTVT.